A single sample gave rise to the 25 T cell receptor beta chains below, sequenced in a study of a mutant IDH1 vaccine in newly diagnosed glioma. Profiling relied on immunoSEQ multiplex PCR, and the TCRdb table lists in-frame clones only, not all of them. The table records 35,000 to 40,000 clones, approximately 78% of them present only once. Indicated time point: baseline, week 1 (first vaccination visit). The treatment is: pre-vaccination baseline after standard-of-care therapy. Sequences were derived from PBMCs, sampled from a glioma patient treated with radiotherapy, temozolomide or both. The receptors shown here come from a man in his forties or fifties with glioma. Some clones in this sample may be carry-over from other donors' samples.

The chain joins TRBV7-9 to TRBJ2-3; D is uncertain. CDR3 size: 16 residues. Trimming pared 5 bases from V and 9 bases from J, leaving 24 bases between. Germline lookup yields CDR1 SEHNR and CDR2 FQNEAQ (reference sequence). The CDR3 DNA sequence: TGTGCCAGCAGCCTGTCGACAATGATTGGCCTTGAGACGCAGTATTTT. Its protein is CASSLSTMIGLETQYF.

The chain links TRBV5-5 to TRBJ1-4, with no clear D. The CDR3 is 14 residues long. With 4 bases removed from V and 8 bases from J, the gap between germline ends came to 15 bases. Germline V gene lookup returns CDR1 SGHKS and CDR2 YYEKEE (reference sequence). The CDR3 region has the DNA TGTGCCAGCAGCCCTGACGGGTTAGGAGAAAAACTGTTTTTT. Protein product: CASSPDGLGEKLFF.

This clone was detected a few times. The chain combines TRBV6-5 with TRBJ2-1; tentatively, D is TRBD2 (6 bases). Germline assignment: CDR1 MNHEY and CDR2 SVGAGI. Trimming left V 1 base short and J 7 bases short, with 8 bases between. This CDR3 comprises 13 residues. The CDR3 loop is CASSYYGGNEQFF. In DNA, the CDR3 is TGTGCCAGCAGTTACTATGGGGGGAATGAGCAGTTCTTC.

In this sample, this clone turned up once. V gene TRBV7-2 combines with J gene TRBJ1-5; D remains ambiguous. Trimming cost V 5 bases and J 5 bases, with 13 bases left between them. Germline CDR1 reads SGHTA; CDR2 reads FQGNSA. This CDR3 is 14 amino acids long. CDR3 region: CASSPKARDQPQHF. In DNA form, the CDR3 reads TGTGCCAGCAGCCCTAAGGCACGGGATCAGCCCCAGCATTTT.

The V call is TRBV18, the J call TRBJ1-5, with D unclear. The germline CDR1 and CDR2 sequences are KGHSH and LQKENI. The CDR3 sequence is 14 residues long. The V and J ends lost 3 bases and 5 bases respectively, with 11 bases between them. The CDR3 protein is CASSPSSGDQPQHF. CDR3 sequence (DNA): TGTGCCAGCTCACCTTCGTCTGGCGATCAGCCCCAGCATTTT.

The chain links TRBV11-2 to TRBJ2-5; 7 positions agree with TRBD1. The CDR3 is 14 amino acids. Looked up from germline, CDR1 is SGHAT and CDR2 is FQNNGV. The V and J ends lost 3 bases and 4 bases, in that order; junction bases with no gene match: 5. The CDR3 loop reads CASSLVAGGETQYF. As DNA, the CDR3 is TGTGCCAGCAGCTTGGTAGCAGGGGGAGAGACCCAGTACTTC.

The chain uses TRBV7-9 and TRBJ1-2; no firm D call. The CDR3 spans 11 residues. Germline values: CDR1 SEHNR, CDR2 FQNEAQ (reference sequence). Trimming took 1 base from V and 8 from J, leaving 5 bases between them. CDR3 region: CASSLERGYTF. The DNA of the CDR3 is TGTGCCAGCAGCTTAGAGAGAGGCTACACCTTC.

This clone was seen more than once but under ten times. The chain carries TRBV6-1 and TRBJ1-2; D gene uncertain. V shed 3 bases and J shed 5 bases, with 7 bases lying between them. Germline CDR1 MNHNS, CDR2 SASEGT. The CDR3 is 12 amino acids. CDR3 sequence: CASSDDLYGYTF. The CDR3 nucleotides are TGTGCCAGCAGTGATGACCTGTATGGCTACACCTTC.

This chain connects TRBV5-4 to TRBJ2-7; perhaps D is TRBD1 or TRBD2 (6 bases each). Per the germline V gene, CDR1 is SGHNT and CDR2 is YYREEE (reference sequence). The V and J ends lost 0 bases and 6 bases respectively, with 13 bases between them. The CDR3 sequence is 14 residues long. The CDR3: CASSLGRGGREQYF. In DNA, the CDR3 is TGTGCCAGCAGCTTGGGCAGGGGAGGTCGCGAGCAGTACTTC.

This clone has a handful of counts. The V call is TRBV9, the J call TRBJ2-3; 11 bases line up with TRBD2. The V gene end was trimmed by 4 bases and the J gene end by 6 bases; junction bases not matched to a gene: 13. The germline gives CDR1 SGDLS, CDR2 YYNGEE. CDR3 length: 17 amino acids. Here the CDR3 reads CASSTNLLSGGADTQYF. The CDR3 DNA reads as TGTGCCAGCAGCACCAACCTTCTTAGCGGGGGGGCGGATACGCAGTATTTT.

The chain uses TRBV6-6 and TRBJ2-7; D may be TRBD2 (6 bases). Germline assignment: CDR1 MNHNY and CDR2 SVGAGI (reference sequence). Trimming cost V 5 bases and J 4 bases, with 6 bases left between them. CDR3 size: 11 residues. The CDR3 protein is CASSRGYEQYF. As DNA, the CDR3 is TGTGCCAGCAGTCGGGGGTACGAGCAGTACTTC.

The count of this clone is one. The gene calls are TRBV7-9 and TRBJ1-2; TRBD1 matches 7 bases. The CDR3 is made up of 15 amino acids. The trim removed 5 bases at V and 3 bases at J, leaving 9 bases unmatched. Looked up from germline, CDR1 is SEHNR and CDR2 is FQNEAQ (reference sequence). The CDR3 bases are TGTGCCAGCAGCCGAACAGGGGCGCAGGACTATGGCTACACCTTC. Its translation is CASSRTGAQDYGYTF.

The CDR3 loop reads CAWSAPPTGDLGKQYF. CDR3 nucleotide sequence: TGTGCCTGGAGTGCCCCCCCAACAGGCGATCTCGGCAAGCAGTACTTC. This chain connects TRBV30 to TRBJ2-7; TRBD1 might be the D (5 bases). The CDR3 is made up of 16 amino acids. The V end was cut by 1 base, the J end by 8 bases, with 24 bases between. Germline V gives CDR1 GTSNPN, CDR2 SVGIG (reference sequence). Combining the CDR3 with reference TRBV30 and TRBJ2-7 gives the whole variable domain SQTIHQWPATLVQPVGSPLSLECTVEGTSNPNLYWYRQAAGRGLQLLFYSVGIGQISSEVPQNLSASRPQDRQFILSSKKLLLSDSGFYLCAWSAPPTGDLGKQYFGPGTRLTVT.

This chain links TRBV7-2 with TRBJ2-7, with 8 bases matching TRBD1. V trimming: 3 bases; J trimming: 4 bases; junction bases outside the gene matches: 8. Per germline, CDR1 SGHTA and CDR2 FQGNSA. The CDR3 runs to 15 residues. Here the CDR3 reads CASSFYRGSGYEQYF. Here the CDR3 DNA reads TGTGCCAGCAGCTTCTACAGGGGGTCCGGTTACGAGCAGTACTTC.

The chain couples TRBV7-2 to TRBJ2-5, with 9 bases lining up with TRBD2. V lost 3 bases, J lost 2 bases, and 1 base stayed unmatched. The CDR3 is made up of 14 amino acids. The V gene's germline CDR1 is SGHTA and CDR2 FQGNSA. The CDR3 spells CASSFAGGQETQYF. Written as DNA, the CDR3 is TGTGCCAGCAGCTTCGCGGGGGGGCAAGAGACCCAGTACTTC.

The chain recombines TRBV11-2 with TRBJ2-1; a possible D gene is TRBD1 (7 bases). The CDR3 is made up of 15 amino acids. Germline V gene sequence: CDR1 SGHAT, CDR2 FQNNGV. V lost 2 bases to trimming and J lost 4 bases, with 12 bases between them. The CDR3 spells CASSLTTGTYNEQFF. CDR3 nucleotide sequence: TGTGCCAGCAGCTTAACGACAGGGACTTACAATGAGCAGTTCTTC.

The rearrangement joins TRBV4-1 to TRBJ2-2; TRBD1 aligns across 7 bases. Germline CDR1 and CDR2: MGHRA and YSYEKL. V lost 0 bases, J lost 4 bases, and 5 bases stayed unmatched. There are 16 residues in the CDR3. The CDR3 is CASSQDRGKGTGELFF. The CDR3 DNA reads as TGCGCCAGCAGCCAAGACAGGGGGAAAGGCACCGGGGAGCTGTTTTTT.

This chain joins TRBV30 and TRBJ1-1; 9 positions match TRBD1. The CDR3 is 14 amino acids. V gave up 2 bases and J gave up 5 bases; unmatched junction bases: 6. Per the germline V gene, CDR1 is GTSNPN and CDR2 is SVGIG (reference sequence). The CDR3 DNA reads TGTGCCTGGAGTCCCAGGACAGGGGCGACTGAAGCTTTCTTT. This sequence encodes CAWSPRTGATEAFF.

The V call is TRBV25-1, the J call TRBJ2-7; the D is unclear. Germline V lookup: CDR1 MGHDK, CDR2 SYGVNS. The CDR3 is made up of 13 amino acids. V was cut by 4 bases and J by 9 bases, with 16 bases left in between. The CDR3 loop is CASSGSGVSGQYF. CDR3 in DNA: TGTGCCAGCAGTGGAAGTGGGGTTAGTGGGCAGTACTTC.

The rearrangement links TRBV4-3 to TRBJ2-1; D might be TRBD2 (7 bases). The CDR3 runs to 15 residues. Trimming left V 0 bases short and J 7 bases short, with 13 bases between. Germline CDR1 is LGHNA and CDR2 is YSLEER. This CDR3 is CASSQEEGGTNEQFF. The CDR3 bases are TGCGCCAGCAGCCAAGAGGAGGGGGGGACGAATGAGCAGTTCTTC.

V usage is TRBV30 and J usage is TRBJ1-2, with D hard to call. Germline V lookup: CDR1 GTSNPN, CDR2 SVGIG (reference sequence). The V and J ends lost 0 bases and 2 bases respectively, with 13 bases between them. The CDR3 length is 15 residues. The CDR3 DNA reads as TGTGCCTGGAGTGTACGGATGTTTACCAACTATGGCTACACCTTC. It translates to CAWSVRMFTNYGYTF.

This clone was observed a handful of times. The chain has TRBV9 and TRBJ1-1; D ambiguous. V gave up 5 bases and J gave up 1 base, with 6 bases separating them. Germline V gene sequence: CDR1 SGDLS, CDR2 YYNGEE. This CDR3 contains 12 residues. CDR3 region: CASSSGNTEAFF. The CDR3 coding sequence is TGTGCCAGCAGTTCCGGGAACACTGAAGCTTTCTTT. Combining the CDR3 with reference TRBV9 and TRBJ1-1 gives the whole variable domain DSGVTQTPKHLITATGQRVTLRCSPRSGDLSVYWYQQSLDQGLQFLIQYYNGEERAKGNILERFSAQQFPDLHSELNLSSLELGDSALYFCASSSGNTEAFFGQGTRLTVV.

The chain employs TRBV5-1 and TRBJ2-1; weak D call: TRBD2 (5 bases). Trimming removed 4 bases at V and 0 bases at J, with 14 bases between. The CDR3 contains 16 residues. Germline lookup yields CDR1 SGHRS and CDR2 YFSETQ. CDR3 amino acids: CASSPARGRSYNEQFF. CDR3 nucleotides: TGCGCCAGCAGCCCGGCACGGGGTCGCTCCTACAATGAGCAGTTCTTC.

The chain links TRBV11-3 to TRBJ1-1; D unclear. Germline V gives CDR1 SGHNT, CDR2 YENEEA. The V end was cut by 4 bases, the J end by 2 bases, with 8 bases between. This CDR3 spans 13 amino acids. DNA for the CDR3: TGTGCCAGCAGCTGGACGCGAAACACTGAAGCTTTCTTT. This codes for CASSWTRNTEAFF.

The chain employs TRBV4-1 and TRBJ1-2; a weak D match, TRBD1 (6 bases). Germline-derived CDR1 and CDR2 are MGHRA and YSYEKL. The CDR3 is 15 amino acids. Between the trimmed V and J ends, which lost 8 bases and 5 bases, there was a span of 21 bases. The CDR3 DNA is TGCGCCAGCTCCCGGGCCGCCTCAGGGGTTTATGGCTACACCTTC. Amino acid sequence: CASSRAASGVYGYTF.